The 28 T cell receptor beta chains listed next were all sequenced from one sample in a study of T cells in Graves' hyperthyroidism and ophthalmopathy. RNA transcripts were the template for amplifying TCR beta CDR3 regions. First-round RT-PCR with HTBI primers amplified the TCR CDR3 region. TCRdb re-called the multiplex PCR reads with MiXCR, one entry per CDR3 protein. The repertoire holds about 500,000 distinct CDR3 sequences, with approximately 49% as singletons. The material sequenced was peripheral blood or thyroid tissue (not recorded which). The receptor source for this set is an adult woman with Graves' disease, either hyperthyroidism or ophthalmopathy (not recorded which).

The J gene is TRBJ2-3, the V gene TRBV7-9; D ambiguous. The ends were cut back, 5 bases at V and 2 bases at J, with 8 bases in the middle. This CDR3 comprises 13 residues. The germline gives CDR1 SEHNR, CDR2 FQNEAQ (reference sequence). DNA for the CDR3: TGTGCCAGCAGCCCCTCCCCCACAGATACGCAGTATTTT. This gives the protein CASSPSPTDTQYF.

This clonotype was recorded at least ten times. The chain has TRBV12-3 or TRBV12-4 and TRBJ1-5, with a possible D match to TRBD1 (5 bases). Trimming pared 2 bases from V and 4 bases from J, leaving 9 bases between. This CDR3 spans 14 amino acids. CDR3 DNA: TGTGCCAGCAGTTTAATGGCAGGGAATCAGCCCCAGCATTTT. It yields the protein CASSLMAGNQPQHF.

This clonotype has more than one count but fewer than ten. The chain carries TRBV20-1 and TRBJ1-2; perhaps TRBD1 as D (6 bases). CDR3 length: 17 residues. Trimming took off 2 bases at V and 6 bases at J, with 25 bases between the two ends. CDR1 and CDR2 (germline): DFQATT, SNEGSKA (reference sequence). The CDR3 region is CSARPPRDTSGDDGYTF. CDR3 nucleotide sequence: TGCAGTGCTAGACCCCCCCGGGACACTTCCGGGGACGATGGCTACACCTTC.

In this sample, this clonotype turned up many times. The J gene is TRBJ1-6, the V gene TRBV28; 7 bases line up with TRBD1. Germline trimming cut 10 bases from V and 7 bases from J; bases unmatched to any gene: 7. The CDR3 runs to 13 residues. Per the germline V gene, CDR1 is MDHEN and CDR2 is SYDVKM. The CDR3 is CATVGGSNSPLHF. The CDR3 coding sequence is TGTGCCACCGTAGGGGGCTCAAATTCACCCCTCCACTTT.

This chain links TRBV7-8 with TRBJ2-5; maybe TRBD2 (6 bases). The CDR3 spans 14 residues. Germline CDR1 reads SGHVS; CDR2 reads FQNEAQ. The V end was cut by 5 bases, the J end by 5 bases, with 15 bases between. CDR3 in DNA: TGTGCCAGCAGCACCAAAGGGGAGGAGGAGACCCAGTACTTC. Protein product: CASSTKGEEETQYF.

This clonotype was counted ten times or more. The V call is TRBV4-1, the J call TRBJ1-1, with D hard to call. The CDR3 length is 14 residues. CDR1 and CDR2 from the germline V gene are MGHRA and YSYEKL. Between the trimmed V and J ends, which lost 3 bases and 2 bases, there was a span of 10 bases. For the CDR3, the DNA is TGCGCCAGCAGCCAGAGACGGTATAACACTGAAGCTTTCTTT. Protein product: CASSQRRYNTEAFF.

The gene calls are TRBV4-1 and TRBJ2-7, with 7 bases that match TRBD2. The ends lost 3 bases at V and 1 base at J; junction bases unmatched: 6. Germline V gene lookup returns CDR1 MGHRA and CDR2 YSYEKL. The CDR3 is 15 amino acids. The CDR3 is CASSQGEGPSYEQYF. CDR3 coding DNA: TGCGCCAGCAGCCAGGGGGAGGGACCGTCCTACGAGCAGTACTTC.

This chain joins TRBV10-2 and TRBJ1-2; D gene ambiguous. The CDR3 loop spans 13 amino acids. Trimming pared 0 bases from V and 3 bases from J, leaving 5 bases between. From germline, CDR1 is WSHSY and CDR2 SAAADI. The CDR3: CASSESQDYGYTF. CDR3 nucleotide sequence: TGCGCCAGCAGTGAGTCGCAGGACTATGGCTACACCTTC.

This clonotype turned up a few times. The rearrangement joins TRBV7-3 to TRBJ2-5; D perhaps matches TRBD2 (6 bases). Germline CDR1 SGHTA, CDR2 FQGTGA. The V gene lost 1 base and the J gene lost 2 bases, with 11 bases spanning the gap. The length of the CDR3 is 15 residues. The CDR3 DNA sequence: TGTGCCAGCAGCTTAAGCGGGAATTTACAAGAGACCCAGTACTTC. Amino acids: CASSLSGNLQETQYF.

This clonotype was found many times. This chain joins TRBV9 and TRBJ2-5; D ambiguous. Deletions cut 0 bases from V and 1 base from J, with 10 bases between. This CDR3 comprises 15 residues. Germline CDR1 SGDLS, CDR2 YYNGEE. CDR3 sequence (DNA): TGTGCCAGCAGCGTAGAAGGGTCACCCCAAGAGACCCAGTACTTC. Its protein product is CASSVEGSPQETQYF.

The rearrangement uses TRBV14 and TRBJ1-2; no clear D. Germline V gives CDR1 SGHDN, CDR2 FVKESK. Between the trimmed V and J ends, which lost 4 bases and 0 bases, there was a span of 6 bases. This CDR3 spans 13 amino acids. The CDR3 here is CASSPFSNYGYTF. For the CDR3, the DNA is TGTGCCAGCAGCCCTTTTTCTAACTATGGCTACACCTTC.

This clonotype was picked up many times. A read error may account for a junction end that differs from germline. CDR3 bases: TGTGCCAGCAGCTCCGGTAGCTCTGGAAACACCATATATTTT. Translation: CASSSGSSGNTIYF. The chain has TRBV5-1 and TRBJ1-3; D unclear. CDR3 length equals 14 residues. Germline V gene sequence: CDR1 SGHRS, CDR2 YFSETQ. Full variable domain (outside the CDR3, taken from reference TRBV5-1 and TRBJ1-3): KAGVTQTPRYLIKTRGQQVTLSCSPISGHRSVSWYQQTPGQGLQFLFEYFSETQRNKGNFPGRFSGRQFSNSRSEMNVSTLELGDSALYLCASSSGSSGNTIYFGEGSWLTVV.

The chain uses TRBV12-3 or TRBV12-4 and TRBJ1-1, with D possibly being TRBD1 (5 bases). V gave up 2 bases and J gave up 7 bases, with 14 bases separating them. The CDR3 is 14 residues long. The chain's CDR3 is CASSLWGKPHEAFF. CDR3 nucleotides: TGTGCCAGCAGTTTATGGGGGAAACCCCATGAAGCTTTCTTT.

The V gene is TRBV29-1, the J gene TRBJ2-5; 14 bases align to TRBD2. Germline trimming cut 6 bases from V and 0 bases from J; bases unmatched to any gene: 15. Germline V CDR1 and CDR2: SQVTM, ANQGSEA. There are 19 residues in the CDR3. This CDR3 reads CSVSPGTSGSAGYQETQYF. The CDR3 DNA reads as TGCAGCGTCTCGCCAGGGACTAGCGGGAGCGCAGGGTACCAAGAGACCCAGTACTTC. The full variable domain, rest sourced from reference TRBV29-1 and TRBJ2-5, is SAVISQKPSRDICQRGTSLTIQCQVDSQVTMMFWYRQQPGQSLTLIATANQGSEATYESGFVIDKFPISRPNLTFSTLTVSNMSPEDSSIYLCSVSPGTSGSAGYQETQYFGPGTRLLVL.

This rearrangement joins TRBV7-9 to TRBJ1-3; D is perhaps TRBD1 (5 bases). CDR1 is SEHNR and CDR2 is FQNEAQ in the germline V gene (reference sequence). This CDR3 is built from 16 residues. Trimming took off 5 bases at V and 0 bases at J, with 14 bases between the two ends. CDR3 sequence: CASSPGTANSGNTIYF. The CDR3 DNA sequence: TGTGCCAGCAGCCCGGGGACGGCCAACTCTGGAAACACCATATATTTT.

Comment on this clonotype: It may be a read error: a sequence one base away is much more abundant. The J gene is TRBJ2-5, the V gene TRBV11-2, with 7 bases fitting TRBD1. Per the germline V gene, CDR1 is SGHAT and CDR2 is FQNNGV. This CDR3 spans 12 amino acids. The junction had 6 bases not matched to a gene; V was cut back by 5 bases and J by 9 bases. CDR3 coding DNA: TGTGCCAGCAGCCGACAGGGTGAGGCCCAGTACTTC. Translated, it gives CASSRQGEAQYF.

The chain carries TRBV19 and TRBJ2-5, with 10 bases identical to TRBD2. This CDR3 has 16 residues. Trimming cost V 1 base and J 4 bases; bases outside gene matches: 6. CDR1 and CDR2 from the germline V gene are LNHDA and SQIVND (reference sequence). The CDR3 here is CASSIATSGKGETQYF. The DNA of the CDR3 is TGTGCCAGTAGTATAGCTACTAGCGGGAAGGGAGAGACCCAGTACTTC. The full variable domain, with the rest looked up from reference TRBV19 and TRBJ2-5, is DGGITQSPKYLFRKEGQNVTLSCEQNLNHDAMYWYRQDPGQGLRLIYYSQIVNDFQKGDIAEGYSVSREKKESFPLTVTSAQKNPTAFYLCASSIATSGKGETQYFGPGTRLLVL.

The table lists this clonotype with many counts. The V gene is TRBV3-1, the J gene TRBJ1-6; D gene uncertain. The CDR3 has 14 amino acids. The ends were cut back, 1 base at V and 5 bases at J, with 6 bases in the middle. CDR1 and CDR2 from the germline V gene are LGHDT and YNNKEL (reference sequence). The CDR3 reads CASSQVDDNSPLHF. CDR3 sequence (DNA): TGTGCCAGCAGCCAAGTGGACGATAATTCACCCCTCCACTTT.

This clonotype was recorded once. J is TRBJ1-1 and V is TRBV29-1; TRBD1 might be the D (5 bases). The CDR3 covers 13 residues. Germline loops: CDR1 SQVTM, CDR2 ANQGSEA. Trimming took 8 bases from V and 1 from J, leaving 14 bases between them. The CDR3 spells CSSLGTSNTEAFF. The CDR3 DNA follows: TGCAGCAGCCTCGGGACTTCGAACACTGAAGCTTTCTTT.

The chain recombines TRBV6-1 with TRBJ2-6, with D possibly being TRBD1 (6 bases). The germline CDR1 and CDR2 sequences are MNHNS and SASEGT. The CDR3 has 16 amino acids. V lost 5 bases to trimming and J lost 0 bases, with 11 bases between them. The CDR3 region is CASSIGTNSGANVLTF. CDR3 nucleotides: TGTGCCAGCAGTATCGGGACAAACTCTGGGGCCAACGTCCTGACTTTC.

For the CDR3, the DNA is TGCAGTGCTAGAGATCTCGGGACAGGGGGGCATCAGCCCCAGTACTTC. The encoded protein is CSARDLGTGGHQPQYF. V and J are TRBV20-1 and TRBJ2-5; 11 bases map to TRBD1. This CDR3 is 16 amino acids long. Germline CDR1 is DFQATT and CDR2 is SNEGSKA (reference sequence). Trimming at V came to 0 bases and at J to 9 bases, leaving 12 bases not matched to a gene.

For this clonotype: Germline and junction disagree at one end, which may indicate a read error. The V and J genes are TRBV29-1 and TRBJ1-4; no firm D call. This CDR3 is built from 14 residues. The germline CDR1 and CDR2 sequences are SQVTM and ANQGSEA. CDR3 loop: CSVEELATNEKLFF. The CDR3 DNA follows: TGCAGCGTGGAAGAACTTGCAACTAATGAAAAACTGTTTTTT.

The V call is TRBV29-1, the J call TRBJ2-2; 11 nucleotides match TRBD2. The trim removed 3 bases at V and 6 bases at J, leaving 3 bases unmatched. Germline values: CDR1 SQVTM, CDR2 ANQGSEA. The CDR3 runs to 14 residues. DNA for the CDR3: TGCAGCGTTGATAGCGGGAGGGCCGCCGGGGAGCTGTTTTTT. Amino acid sequence: CSVDSGRAAGELFF.

This clonotype was seen ten or more times. This chain joins TRBV7-9 and TRBJ1-1; D is uncertain. The germline CDR1 and CDR2 sequences are SEHNR and FQNEAQ (reference sequence). V dropped 5 bases and J dropped 0 bases, with 7 bases sitting between them. There are 13 residues in the CDR3. This CDR3 is CASSPSMNTEAFF. CDR3 sequence (DNA): TGTGCCAGCAGCCCGTCCATGAACACTGAAGCTTTCTTT.

The chain links TRBV27 to TRBJ1-2; 9 bases line up with TRBD1. The length of the CDR3 is 15 residues. Losses at the gene ends were 5 bases for V and 2 bases for J; bases not matched to a gene: 6. Germline CDR1 is MNHEY and CDR2 is SMNVEV (reference sequence). In DNA form, the CDR3 reads TGTGCCAGCAGTCACGGGACAGGGAAGAACTATGGCTACACCTTC. This codes for CASSHGTGKNYGYTF.

The J gene is TRBJ1-5, the V gene TRBV7-2; TRBD1 matches 9 bases. The CDR3 is 14 residues long. The V segment lost 6 bases and the J segment 14 bases; nucleotides outside the gene matches: 14. In germline, CDR1 is SGHTA, CDR2 FQGNSA. The CDR3 DNA reads TGTGCCAGCAGAGTAACCGGGACAGGGCTTACCGAGCATTTT. As protein: CASRVTGTGLTEHF.

Remarks on this clonotype: An end of the junction differs from the germline gene, which may be a read error. The chain employs TRBV29-1 and TRBJ2-7, with a possible D match to TRBD1 (6 bases). The CDR3 is 11 amino acids. The germline gives CDR1 SQVTM, CDR2 ANQGSEA. The CDR3 coding sequence is TGCAGCGTTGCCCTTCGGACAGAAGGCAAATTC. It yields the protein CSVALRTEGKF.

The chain links TRBV30 to TRBJ1-1; TRBD1 aligns across 8 bases. The CDR3 has 14 amino acids. Trimming took 5 bases from V and 5 from J; bases not matched to a gene: 10. Germline V CDR1 and CDR2: GTSNPN, SVGIG (reference sequence). CDR3 protein: CAWATGGTETEAFF. Written as DNA, the CDR3 is TGTGCCTGGGCTACAGGGGGAACAGAGACTGAAGCTTTCTTT. The full variable domain, its missing parts supplied by reference TRBV30 and TRBJ1-1, is SQTIHQWPATLVQPVGSPLSLECTVEGTSNPNLYWYRQAAGRGLQLLFYSVGIGQISSEVPQNLSASRPQDRQFILSSKKLLLSDSGFYLCAWATGGTETEAFFGQGTRLTVV.